The rows below give T cell receptor beta chains drawn from one sample of a study of control samples from healthy donors and cancer patients. Produced via immunoSEQ multiplex PCR; TCRdb's table is partial and in-frame only. The table lists roughly 83,000 clones, roughly 82% of them singletons. What was sequenced was blood. These receptors came from a woman aged 60 to 75 in good health. Each CDR3 is given with its conserved first and last residue. The D gene is left open where the match is weak. Some rows mark clone size as missing; the rest say once, few, many or name a class of expanded clone.

V gene	J gene	clone size	D gene	CDR3 protein	CDR3 DNA
TRBV6-5	TRBJ2-7	few	-	CASSYEVRKPSYEQYF	TGTGCCAGCAGTTACGAGGTCAGAAAACCATCCTACGAGCAGTACTTC
TRBV15	TRBJ2-1	-	TRBD1	CATSRAQGAMLWYEQFF	TGTGCCACCAGCAGAGCACAGGGGGCCATGCTTTGGTATGAGCAGTTCTTC
TRBV19	TRBJ1-2	-	TRBD1	CATADSGIGGGGYTF	TGTGCCACCGCGGACAGCGGGATAGGAGGGGGCGGCTACACCTTC
TRBV6-6	TRBJ2-7	once	-	CASSYQVSSYEQYF	TGTGCCAGCAGTTACCAGGTTAGCTCCTACGAGCAGTACTTC
TRBV4-1	TRBJ2-3	few	TRBD1	CASRRTGSDTQYF	TGCGCCAGCAGGAGGACAGGGTCAGATACGCAGTATTTT
TRBV19	TRBJ2-2	few	TRBD2	CASSPGLAGGELFF	TGTGCCAGTAGCCCCGGACTAGCGGGCGGGGAGCTGTTTTTT
TRBV7-9	TRBJ1-2	-	-	CASSLDSAYGYTF	TGTGCCAGCAGCTTAGACAGTGCCTATGGCTACACCTTC
TRBV7-2	TRBJ1-5	-	-	CASSWTTGGEPQHF	TGTGCCAGCAGCTGGACAACGGGTGGGGAGCCCCAGCATTTT
TRBV5-4	TRBJ2-1	-	TRBD2	CASSLGGGVSYNEQFF	TGTGCCAGCAGCTTGGGCGGGGGGGTCTCCTACAATGAGCAGTTCTTC
TRBV6-5	TRBJ1-3	-	-	CASSYNRPGNTIYF	TGTGCCAGCAGTTACAACAGACCTGGAAACACCATATATTTT
TRBV5-1	TRBJ2-3	-	TRBD2	CASSQRTSGRTDTQYF	TGCGCCAGCAGCCAGCGGACTAGCGGACGCACAGATACGCAGTATTTT
TRBV2	TRBJ2-7	-	-	CASTVPAGRDEQHF	TGTGCCAGCACAGTTCCGGCGGGAAGGGACGAGCAGCACTTC
TRBV19	TRBJ1-2	-	-	CASSITAGHSLYGYTF	TGTGCCAGTAGTATAACCGCTGGACATAGCTTATATGGCTACACCTTC
TRBV15	TRBJ1-5	once	-	CATSRDVRGQPQHF	TGTGCCACCAGCAGAGACGTCAGGGGACAGCCCCAGCATTTT
TRBV5-1	TRBJ2-5	-	TRBD1	CASSLPGQQETQYF	TGCGCCAGCAGCTTGCCGGGACAGCAAGAGACCCAGTACTTC
TRBV11-2	TRBJ2-1	-	TRBD2	CASSLGRGGRASEQFF	TGTGCCAGCAGCTTAGGTCGGGGCGGGAGGGCGTCTGAGCAGTTCTTC
TRBV28	TRBJ1-5	-	TRBD1	CASRQGGTQPQHF	TGTGCCAGCAGACAGGGGGGAACTCAGCCCCAGCATTTT
TRBV6-6	TRBJ2-7	few	TRBD2	CASRPAGGGRTQYF	TGTGCCAGCAGACCCGCCGGCGGCGGGAGGACTCAGTACTTC
TRBV12-3/TRBV12-4	TRBJ1-1	-	-	CASSGTPNTEAFF	TGTGCCAGCAGTGGAACACCGAACACTGAAGCTTTCTTT
TRBV3-1/TRBV3-2	TRBJ2-7	-	TRBD2	CASSPGGAQYF	TGTGCCAGCAGCCCGGGGGGAGCTCAGTACTTC
TRBV2	TRBJ1-2	-	-	CASSEQANYGYTF	TGTGCCAGCAGTGAGCAGGCTAACTATGGCTACACCTTC
TRBV28	TRBJ1-1	-	TRBD1	CASSFGTGQGVPLDF	TGTGCCAGCAGTTTTGGCACAGGACAGGGTGTCCCTCTCGACTTT
TRBV13	TRBJ1-6	few	TRBD1	CASSSSTGGSPLHF	TGTGCCAGCAGCAGCTCGACAGGGGGATCACCCCTCCACTTT
TRBV21-1	TRBJ1-2	once	-	CASSKDRDRRGRLKIYGYTF	TGTGCCAGCAGCAAAGATCGGGACAGGAGGGGACGGCTTAAAATCTATGGCTACACCTTC
TRBV9	TRBJ2-7	-	-	CASSATGSGISYEQYF	TGTGCCAGCAGCGCCACCGGGTCAGGGATCTCCTACGAGCAGTACTTC
TRBV5-1	TRBJ2-2	-	TRBD1	CASSLGQGTGELFF	TGCGCCAGCAGCTTGGGACAGGGGACCGGGGAGCTGTTTTTT
TRBV10-3	TRBJ2-1	-	TRBD2	CAISESDTSGRYNEQFF	TGTGCCATCAGTGAGTCTGATACTAGCGGGAGATACAATGAGCAGTTCTTC
TRBV10-2	TRBJ2-5	-	TRBD2	CASSATSGRETQYF	TGCGCCAGCAGTGCCACTAGCGGGAGAGAGACCCAGTACTTC
TRBV29-1	TRBJ1-1	-	-	CSVDGTNTEAFF	TGCAGCGTTGACGGGACGAACACTGAAGCTTTCTTT
TRBV19	TRBJ1-5	-	-	CASTQDGRNQPQHF	TGTGCCAGTACTCAGGACGGACGTAATCAGCCCCAGCATTTT
TRBV6-1	TRBJ1-1	-	TRBD1	CASREDRAGPEAFF	TGTGCCAGCAGGGAAGACAGGGCCGGCCCTGAAGCTTTCTTT
TRBV3-1/TRBV3-2	TRBJ1-2	-	-	CASSQSINYGYTF	TGTGCCAGCAGCCAATCTATTAACTATGGCTACACCTTC
TRBV10-2	TRBJ2-7	-	TRBD1	CASTDRDSVYEQYF	TGCGCCAGCACTGACCGGGACAGTGTCTACGAGCAGTACTTC
TRBV11-2	TRBJ2-5	-	-	CASSYSTGPGETQYF	TGTGCCAGCAGTTATTCGACAGGCCCAGGGGAGACCCAGTACTTC
TRBV6-5	TRBJ1-4	-	-	CASRPGLATNEKLFF	TGTGCCAGCAGACCTGGCCTTGCAACTAATGAAAAACTGTTTTTT
TRBV18	TRBJ1-1	-	TRBD1	CASSPQTGDTEAFF	TGTGCCAGCTCGCCTCAGACAGGGGACACTGAAGCTTTCTTT
TRBV7-2	TRBJ2-7	-	-	CASSYRETYEQYF	TGTGCCAGCAGCTACAGGGAAACCTACGAGCAGTACTTC
TRBV7-9	TRBJ2-7	-	-	CASSYDRSLRSYEQYF	TGTGCCAGCAGCTACGACAGGTCGCTCCGGTCCTACGAGCAGTACTTC
TRBV10-3	TRBJ1-5	-	-	CAISEGGSNSNQPQHF	TGTGCCATCAGTGAGGGAGGGTCTAATAGCAATCAGCCCCAGCATTTT
TRBV5-8	TRBJ1-2	-	-	CASSARTGTYGYTF	TGTGCCAGCAGCGCACGAACAGGGACCTATGGCTACACCTTC
TRBV14	TRBJ2-2	-	-	CASSQASRGTRLNTGELFF	TGTGCCAGCAGCCAGGCCTCCCGGGGGACCCGGCTAAACACCGGGGAGCTGTTTTTT
TRBV12-3/TRBV12-4	TRBJ2-7	-	-	CASRRTGTYEQYF	TGTGCCAGCAGGCGGACGGGGACCTACGAGCAGTACTTC
TRBV5-6	TRBJ1-2	-	-	CASSLGMDSGYTF	TGTGCCAGCAGCTTGGGTATGGACAGTGGCTACACCTTC
TRBV5-1	TRBJ2-2	-	-	CASNEANTGELFF	TGCGCCAGCAATGAGGCGAACACCGGGGAGCTGTTTTTT
TRBV2	TRBJ1-1	-	TRBD1	CASRGQGLINTEAFF	TGTGCCAGCAGGGGACAGGGGTTGATAAACACTGAAGCTTTCTTT
TRBV19	TRBJ2-2	-	TRBD1	CASSRKTGAYTGELFF	TGTGCCAGTAGTAGGAAAACAGGGGCTTACACCGGGGAGCTGTTTTTT
TRBV5-4	TRBJ2-1	-	TRBD2	CASSLDGLAGVREQFF	TGTGCCAGCAGCTTGGATGGACTAGCGGGAGTTCGTGAGCAGTTCTTC
TRBV27	TRBJ2-5	-	TRBD2	CASRPSGSKETQYF	TGTGCCAGCCGCCCCAGCGGGAGTAAAGAGACCCAGTACTTC
TRBV6-5	TRBJ2-1	-	-	CASTSSPYNEQFF	TGTGCCAGCACGTCTTCTCCCTACAATGAGCAGTTCTTC
TRBV6-5	TRBJ2-3	-	TRBD1	CASRRTGDQDTQYF	TGTGCCAGCAGGAGGACAGGGGATCAAGATACGCAGTATTTT
TRBV7-8	TRBJ1-1	few	-	CASSSQVLNTEAFF	TGTGCCAGCAGCTCGCAGGTCCTGAACACTGAAGCTTTCTTT
TRBV10-3	TRBJ2-7	-	-	CAISESKPKETGRLRREQYF	TGTGCCATCAGTGAGTCGAAACCAAAGGAGACAGGACGACTGAGGCGTGAGCAGTACTTC
TRBV19	TRBJ2-3	-	-	CASSMLGKGDTQYF	TGTGCCAGTAGTATGTTGGGAAAGGGAGATACGCAGTATTTT
TRBV24-1	TRBJ1-3	-	-	CATSGQAGAPGNTIYF	TGTGCCACCAGTGGCCAGGCTGGGGCTCCCGGAAACACCATATATTTT